This T cell receptor (beta chain) derives from a study of blood T cell repertoires in COVID-19. Germline V gene data show CDR1 as SGDLS and CDR2 as YYNGEE. CDR3 size: 13 residues. With 3 bases removed from V and 2 bases from J, the gap between germline ends came to 5 bases. Measured with immunoSEQ multiplex PCR; TCRdb has only the in-frame clones, and not every one. The sample comprises 150,000 to 170,000 clones, about 86% of which are singletons, and 7.3% rests with the top ten. Across under 25 US areas, participants ranged in age from about 18 to 100 years. Material for sequencing was PBMCs or T cells enriched from blood (not recorded which). This chain connects TRBV9 to TRBJ1-4; no reliable D call. The receptor's source is a middle-aged man who had recovered from COVID-19. The CDR3 loop reads CASSAGTNEKLFF. The CDR3 coding sequence is TGTGCCAGCAGCGCCGGGACTAATGAAAAACTGTTTTTT.